What follows are 13 T cell receptor beta chains derived from one specimen sequenced in a study of beta chain features in type 1 diabetes. Sequencing targeted expressed TCRB transcripts, as all isolated RNA had been reverse transcribed. Sequencing was performed with immunoSEQ multiplex PCR; in TCRdb, only in-frame clones are kept and a portion is missing. The sample lists around 140,000 clones, roughly 9.7% occurring once. Source material: central memory CD4+ T cells from blood. The receptors here all came from a woman in her thirties or forties in good health.

Many counts were recorded for this clone. The CDR3 bases are TGCAGCGTTGGCGCGGGTAGATACGAGCAGTACTTC. Its protein product is CSVGAGRYEQYF. This sequence joins TRBV29-1 and TRBJ2-7; D might be TRBD2 (5 bases). CDR1 and CDR2 (germline): SQVTM, ANQGSEA. Trimming shortened V by 4 bases and J by 4 bases, and 11 bases separated the two germline ends. The CDR3 consists of 12 residues.

This chain links TRBV6-5 with TRBJ1-6, with 8 bases matching TRBD1. The germline V gene encodes CDR1 MNHEY and CDR2 SVGAGI. The CDR3 is 14 amino acids. V dropped 6 bases and J dropped 10; count of bases not matched to a gene: 8. The CDR3 DNA reads TGTGCCAGCAGCCCCGGACAGGGAAGGTCACCCCTCCACTTT. It encodes CASSPGQGRSPLHF.

The chain employs TRBV6-5 and TRBJ2-1, with 9 bases fitting TRBD1. CDR3 size: 15 residues. V dropped 2 bases and J dropped 3; count of bases not matched to a gene: 2. Germline assignment: CDR1 MNHEY and CDR2 SVGAGI. The CDR3 here is CASSYETGGYNEQFF. The DNA of the CDR3 is TGTGCCAGCAGTTACGAGACAGGGGGCTACAATGAGCAGTTCTTC.

The chain is built from TRBV7-2 and TRBJ1-2; D unclear. Germline CDR1 is SGHTA and CDR2 is FQGNSA. The CDR3 runs 14 residues. V lost 5 bases and J lost 4, with 14 bases in between. DNA of the CDR3: TGTGCCAGCAGCCCCCCCGGGGAGGCCTATGGCTACACCTTC. Translated: CASSPPGEAYGYTF.

This clone was recorded at least ten times. V and J are TRBV27 and TRBJ2-3; TRBD2 matches at 8 bases. This CDR3 spans 15 amino acids. CDR1 is MNHEY and CDR2 is SMNVEV in the germline V gene (reference sequence). With V trimmed by 0 bases and J by 6 bases, 5 bases remained unmatched. The CDR3 is CASSLSPGGMDTQYF. DNA of the CDR3: TGTGCCAGCAGTTTATCCCCGGGGGGGATGGATACGCAGTATTTT.

The rearrangement links TRBV4-2 to TRBJ1-1, with no clear D. CDR1 LGHNA and CDR2 YNFKEQ come from the germline V gene. Between the trimmed V and J ends, which lost 1 base and 3 bases, there was a span of 12 bases. CDR3 length: 15 residues. The CDR3 coding sequence is TGTGCCAGCAGCCAAGGTGAAGGAGGTGACACTGAAGCTTTCTTT. Residues: CASSQGEGGDTEAFF.

Only a few counts were recorded for this clone. One junction end disagrees with the germline gene, perhaps due to a read error. V gene TRBV7-7 combines with J gene TRBJ2-1; TRBD2 matches 9 bases. This CDR3 is 17 amino acids long. CDR1 and CDR2 (germline): SSHAT, FNYEAQ (reference sequence). CDR3 DNA: TGTGCTAGCAGCCGAGGTGGGGTCGGGACTAGCAACAATGAGCAGTTCTTC. Translated, it gives CASSRGGVGTSNNEQFF.

This rearrangement joins TRBV4-1 to TRBJ1-5; D ambiguous. Germline V gene data show CDR1 as MGHRA and CDR2 as YSYEKL. The CDR3 is made up of 15 amino acids. Trimming removed 4 bases from V and 1 base from J, with 11 bases in between. The CDR3 DNA reads as TGCGCCAGCAGCCTCGTGCCGGAGAGCAATCAGCCCCAGCATTTT. Residues: CASSLVPESNQPQHF.

The chain joins TRBV7-2 to TRBJ1-5; 7 nucleotides align to TRBD1. Per germline, CDR1 SGHTA and CDR2 FQGNSA. The CDR3 is 14 residues long. Trimming at V came to 3 bases and at J to 6 bases, leaving 5 bases not matched to a gene. CDR3 sequence (DNA): TGTGCCAGCAGCTTTAACAGGGGAGGTCAGCCCCAGCATTTT. It codes for CASSFNRGGQPQHF.

The table lists this clone with a few counts. The chain joins TRBV18 to TRBJ2-5, with a weak D call TRBD2 (5 bases). Between the trimmed V and J ends, which lost 3 bases and 5 bases, there was a span of 10 bases. CDR1 is KGHSH and CDR2 is LQKENI in the germline V gene. The CDR3 covers 13 residues. The CDR3 protein is CASSPAGGETQYF. The CDR3 nucleotides read TGTGCCAGCTCACCGGCAGGCGGGGAGACCCAGTACTTC.

This chain connects TRBV7-2 to TRBJ1-5, with a possible D match to TRBD1 (6 bases). V was clipped by 4 bases and J by 0 bases, with 10 bases between them. The CDR3 totals 15 residues. Germline V gene sequence: CDR1 SGHTA, CDR2 FQGNSA. The CDR3 DNA follows: TGTGCCAGCAGCTCCGGGACACATAGCAATCAGCCCCAGCATTTT. Its translation: CASSSGTHSNQPQHF.

As DNA, the CDR3 is TGCGCCAGCAGCCAATTTGGGACGGGGGGATACAATGAGCAGTTCTTC. This encodes CASSQFGTGGYNEQFF. The V gene is TRBV4-3, the J gene TRBJ2-1, with 7 bases fitting TRBD2. The CDR3 is made up of 16 amino acids. CDR1 LGHNA and CDR2 YSLEER come from the germline V gene. V was pared by 2 bases and J by 4 bases, with 8 bases of the junction left unmatched.

This chain connects TRBV18 to TRBJ2-5; possibly TRBD1 for D (6 bases). Looked up from germline, CDR1 is KGHSH and CDR2 is LQKENI. The CDR3 consists of 16 residues. Trimming left V 2 bases short and J 0 bases short, with 13 bases between. Here the CDR3 reads CASSPSARGYQETQYF. The DNA of the CDR3 is TGTGCCAGCTCACCATCGGCTAGGGGGTACCAAGAGACCCAGTACTTC.